This is a list of T cell receptor beta chains from one sample in a study of OX40 agonist ivuxolimab in advanced cancers. Method: immunoSEQ multiplex PCR; TCRdb's copy keeps in-frame clones and lacks some. The data contain some 87,000 clones, approximately 95% of them singletons. The sample in question was CD4+ or CD8+ T cells sorted from blood, obtained in a trial of the OX40 agonist ivuxolimab. The receptor set was obtained from an adult with an advanced solid tumor such as melanoma, head and neck, liver or kidney cancer. Each CDR3 is given with its conserved first and last residue. A D gene is named only where the DNA matches it firmly. The listing skips clone size in some rows; elsewhere it reads once, few, many or a size class.

-	-	TRBV14	TRBJ1-4	CASRERGNEKLFF	TGTGCCAGTAGAGAACGGGGTAATGAAAAACTGTTTTTT
-	-	TRBV7-7	TRBJ2-1	CASSLDGGTGEQFF	TGTGCTAGCAGCTTAGATGGCGGGACCGGTGAGCAGTTCTTC
once	-	TRBV27	TRBJ1-4	CASSSPPPDFGRGQLFF	TGTGCCAGCAGTTCACCCCCTCCGGACTTTGGAAGAGGTCAACTGTTTTTT
-	-	TRBV6-6	TRBJ2-5	CASTTREQETQYF	TGTGCCAGCACCACCAGGGAACAAGAGACCCAGTACTTC
-	-	TRBV6-1	TRBJ1-5	CASSEGGNQPQHF	TGTGCCAGCAGTGAAGGGGGGAATCAGCCCCAGCATTTT
-	TRBD2	TRBV11-1	TRBJ2-1	CASSPTGTSIYNEQFF	TGTGCCAGCAGCCCCACCGGGACTAGCATCTACAATGAGCAGTTCTTC
-	TRBD1	TRBV2	TRBJ2-7	CASSEAPRGPAYEQYF	TGTGCCAGCAGTGAAGCGCCCAGGGGGCCAGCCTACGAGCAGTACTTC
-	TRBD2	TRBV4-1	TRBJ2-3	CASSLGVTKAGDTQYF	TGCGCCAGCAGCCTTGGGGTAACCAAAGCGGGGGATACGCAGTATTTT
-	-	TRBV4-3	TRBJ1-1	CASSQGLEGTTEAFF	TGCGCCAGCAGCCAAGGTTTAGAGGGCACCACTGAAGCTTTCTTT
once	-	TRBV4-1	TRBJ2-1	CASSQDPGPGEQFF	TGCGCCAGCAGCCAAGATCCGGGGCCGGGGGAGCAGTTCTTC
-	-	TRBV14	TRBJ1-5	CASSQGGNNQPQHF	TGTGCCAGCAGCCAGGGGGGAAACAATCAGCCCCAGCATTTT
-	-	TRBV19	TRBJ1-5	CASSMGVESYQPQHF	TGTGCCAGTAGTATGGGCGTGGAGTCTTATCAGCCCCAGCATTTT
-	TRBD2	TRBV9	TRBJ2-1	CASSVGTILAGLVYEQFF	TGTGCCAGCAGCGTAGGCACTATACTAGCGGGACTCGTCTATGAGCAGTTCTTC
-	TRBD1	TRBV6-5	TRBJ2-7	CASSYDRDRGSYEQYF	TGTGCCAGCAGTTACGACCGGGACAGGGGCTCCTACGAGCAGTACTTC
-	-	TRBV5-1	TRBJ2-7	CASSLPSVYEQYF	TGCGCCAGCAGCCTACCCTCGGTTTACGAGCAGTACTTC
-	-	TRBV9	TRBJ1-2	CASRSGLGGLFYGYTF	TGTGCCAGCAGGTCGGGACTCGGGGGTCTGTTCTACGGCTACACCTTC
-	-	TRBV27	TRBJ2-7	CASSLSQGLDEQYF	TGTGCCAGCAGTTTAAGTCAGGGTCTGGACGAGCAGTACTTC
-	-	TRBV19	TRBJ2-2	CASREAGANTGELFF	TGTGCCAGTAGGGAGGCAGGGGCGAACACCGGGGAGCTGTTTTTT
-	-	TRBV30	TRBJ2-5	CAWSVESDTGTETQYF	TGTGCCTGGAGTGTCGAAAGTGATACAGGGACAGAGACCCAGTACTTC
-	-	TRBV28	TRBJ2-7	CASSLKGRDPEQYF	TGTGCCAGCAGTTTAAAGGGAAGAGACCCCGAGCAGTACTTC
-	-	TRBV7-6	TRBJ1-2	CASSLDFGLDGYTF	TGTGCCAGCAGCTTAGATTTTGGATTGGATGGCTACACCTTC
-	TRBD2	TRBV19	TRBJ2-3	CASSPAGGLTDTQYF	TGTGCCAGTAGCCCAGCGGGAGGGCTCACAGATACGCAGTATTTT